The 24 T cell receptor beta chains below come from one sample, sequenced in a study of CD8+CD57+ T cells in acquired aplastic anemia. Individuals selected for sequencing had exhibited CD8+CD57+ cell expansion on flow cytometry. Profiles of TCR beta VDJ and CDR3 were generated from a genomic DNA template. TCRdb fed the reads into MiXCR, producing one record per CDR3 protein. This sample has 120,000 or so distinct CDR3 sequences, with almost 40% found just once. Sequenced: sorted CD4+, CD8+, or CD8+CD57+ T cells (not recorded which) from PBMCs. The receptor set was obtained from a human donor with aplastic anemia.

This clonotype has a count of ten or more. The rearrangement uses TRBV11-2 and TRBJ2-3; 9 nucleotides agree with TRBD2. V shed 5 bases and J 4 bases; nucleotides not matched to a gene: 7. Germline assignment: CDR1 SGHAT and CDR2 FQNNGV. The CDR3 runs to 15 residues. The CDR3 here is CASSTPVAGADTQYF. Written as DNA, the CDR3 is TGTGCCAGCAGCACCCCGGTAGCGGGGGCAGATACGCAGTATTTT.

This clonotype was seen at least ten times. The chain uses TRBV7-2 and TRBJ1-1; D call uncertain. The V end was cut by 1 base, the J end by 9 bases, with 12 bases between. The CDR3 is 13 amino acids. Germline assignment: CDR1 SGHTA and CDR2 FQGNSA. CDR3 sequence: CASSLGTQEKAFF. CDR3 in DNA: TGTGCCAGCAGCTTAGGTACTCAGGAGAAAGCTTTCTTT.

As DNA, the CDR3 is TGCAGCGTTGTTAGGGTGTCGGGCGGCTACACCGGGGAGCTGTTTTTT. This sequence encodes CSVVRVSGGYTGELFF. The chain uses TRBV29-1 and TRBJ2-2; D not resolved. The CDR3 is 16 amino acids. Germline V gives CDR1 SQVTM, CDR2 ANQGSEA. Trimming left V 4 bases short and J 3 bases short, with 18 bases between.

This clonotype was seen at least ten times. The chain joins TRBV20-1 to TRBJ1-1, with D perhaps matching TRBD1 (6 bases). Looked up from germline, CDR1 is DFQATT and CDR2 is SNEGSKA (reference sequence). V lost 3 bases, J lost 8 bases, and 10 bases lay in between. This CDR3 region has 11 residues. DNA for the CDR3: TGCAGTGCTAGGGGACACCCAGAAGCTTTCTTT. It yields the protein CSARGHPEAFF.

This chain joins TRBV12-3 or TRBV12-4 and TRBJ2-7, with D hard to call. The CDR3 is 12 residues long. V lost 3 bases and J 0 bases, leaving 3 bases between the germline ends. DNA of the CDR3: TGTGCCAGCAGTTTTCACTCCTACGAGCAGTACTTC. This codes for CASSFHSYEQYF.

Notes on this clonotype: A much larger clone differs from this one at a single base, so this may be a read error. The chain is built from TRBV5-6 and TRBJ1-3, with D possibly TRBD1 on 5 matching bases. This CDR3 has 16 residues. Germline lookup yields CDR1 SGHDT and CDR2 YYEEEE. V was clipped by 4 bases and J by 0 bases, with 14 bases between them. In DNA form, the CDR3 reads TGTGCCAGCAGCGCATTACCAGGGCTCTCTGGAAACACCATATATTTT. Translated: CASSALPGLSGNTIYF.

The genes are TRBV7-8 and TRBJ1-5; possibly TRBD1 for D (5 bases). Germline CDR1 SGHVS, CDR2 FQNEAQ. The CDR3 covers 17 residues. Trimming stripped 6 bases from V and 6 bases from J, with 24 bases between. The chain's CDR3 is CASSMGDRGTVGQPQHF. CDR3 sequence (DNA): TGTGCCAGCAGTATGGGAGATCGGGGGACTGTCGGTCAGCCCCAGCATTTT.

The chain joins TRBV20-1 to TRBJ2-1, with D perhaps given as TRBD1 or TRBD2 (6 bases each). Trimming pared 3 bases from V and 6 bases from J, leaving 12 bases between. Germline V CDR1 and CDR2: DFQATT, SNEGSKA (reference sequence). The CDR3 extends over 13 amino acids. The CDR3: CSARGGDRNEQFF. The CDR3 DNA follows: TGCAGTGCTAGGGGGGGCGATCGCAATGAGCAGTTCTTC.

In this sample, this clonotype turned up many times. CDR3 DNA: TGTGCCAGCAGCACGTGGGGGGCCAACGTCCTGACTTTC. As protein: CASSTWGANVLTF. The rearrangement uses TRBV7-9 and TRBJ2-6; D uncertain. The CDR3 runs to 13 residues. Trimming left V 5 bases short and J 4 bases short, with 6 bases between. CDR1 and CDR2 from the germline V gene are SEHNR and FQNEAQ (reference sequence).

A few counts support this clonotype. CDR3 sequence reads: CASSSLAGGRKTQYF. The DNA for the CDR3 is TGTGCCAGCTCATCCCTAGCGGGGGGGAGGAAGACCCAGTACTTC. The chain has TRBV18 and TRBJ2-5; TRBD2 aligns across 12 bases. Germline trimming cut 5 bases from V and 6 bases from J; bases unmatched to any gene: 7. There are 15 residues in the CDR3. Per germline, CDR1 KGHSH and CDR2 LQKENI.

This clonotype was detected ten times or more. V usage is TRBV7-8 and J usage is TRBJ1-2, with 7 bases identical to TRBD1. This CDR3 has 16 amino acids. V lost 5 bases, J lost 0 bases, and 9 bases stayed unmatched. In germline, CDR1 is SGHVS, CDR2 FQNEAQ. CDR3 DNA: TGTGCCAGCAGCCTGGACAGGCTCACAGCTAACTATGGCTACACCTTC. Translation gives CASSLDRLTANYGYTF.

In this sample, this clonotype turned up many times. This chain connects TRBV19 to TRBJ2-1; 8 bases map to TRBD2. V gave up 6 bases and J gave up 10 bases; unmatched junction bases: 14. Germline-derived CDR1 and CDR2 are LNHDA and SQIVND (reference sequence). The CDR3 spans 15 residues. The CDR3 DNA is TGTGCCAGTAGCCGACCGGGACTAGGGGTGGGGGAGCAGTTCTTC. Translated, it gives CASSRPGLGVGEQFF.

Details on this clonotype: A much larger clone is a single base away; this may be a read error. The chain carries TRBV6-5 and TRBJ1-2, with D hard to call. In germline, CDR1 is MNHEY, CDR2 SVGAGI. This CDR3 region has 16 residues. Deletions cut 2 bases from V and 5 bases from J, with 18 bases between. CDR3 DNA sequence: TGTGCCAGCAGTTACAGAGCGAGGTACGGAAAATATGGCTACACCTTC. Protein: CASSYRARYGKYGYTF.

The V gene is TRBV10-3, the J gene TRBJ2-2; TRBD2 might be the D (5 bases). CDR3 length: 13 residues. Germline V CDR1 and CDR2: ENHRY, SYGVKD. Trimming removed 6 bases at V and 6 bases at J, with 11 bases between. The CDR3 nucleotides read TGTGCCATCAGGCATACGAGGGCCGGGGAGCTGTTTTTT. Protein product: CAIRHTRAGELFF.

The CDR3 region is CATSDSGNTIYF. The CDR3 region has the DNA TGTGCCACCAGTGATTCGGGAAACACCATATATTTT. The chain carries TRBV24-1 and TRBJ1-3; D unclear. The CDR3 consists of 12 residues. Germline CDR1 is KGHDR and CDR2 is SFDVKD. Trimming pared 2 bases from V and 4 bases from J, leaving 2 bases between.

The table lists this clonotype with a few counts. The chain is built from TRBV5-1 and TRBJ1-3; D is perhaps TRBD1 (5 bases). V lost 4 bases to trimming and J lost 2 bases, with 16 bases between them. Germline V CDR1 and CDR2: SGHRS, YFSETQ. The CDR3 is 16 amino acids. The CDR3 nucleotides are TGCGCCAGCAGCGCGGAGGGGCCGAACACTGGAAACACCATATATTTT. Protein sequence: CASSAEGPNTGNTIYF.

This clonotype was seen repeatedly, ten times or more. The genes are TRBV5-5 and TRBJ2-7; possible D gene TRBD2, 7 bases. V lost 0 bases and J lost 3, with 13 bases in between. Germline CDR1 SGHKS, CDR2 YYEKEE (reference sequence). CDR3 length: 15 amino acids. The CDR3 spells CASSLGGGGSYEQYF. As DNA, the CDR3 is TGTGCCAGCAGCTTGGGTGGCGGGGGCAGCTACGAGCAGTACTTC.

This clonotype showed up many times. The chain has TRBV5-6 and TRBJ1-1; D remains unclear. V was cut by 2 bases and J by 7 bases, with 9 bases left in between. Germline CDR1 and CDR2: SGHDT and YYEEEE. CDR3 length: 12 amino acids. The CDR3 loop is CASSFKGFEAFF. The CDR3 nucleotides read TGTGCCAGCAGCTTTAAAGGGTTTGAAGCTTTCTTT.

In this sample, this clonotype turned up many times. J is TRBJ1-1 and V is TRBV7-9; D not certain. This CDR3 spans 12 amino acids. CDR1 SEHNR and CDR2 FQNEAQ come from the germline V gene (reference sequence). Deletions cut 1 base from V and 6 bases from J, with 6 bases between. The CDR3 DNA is TGTGCCAGCAGCTTAGGTGTGGCTGAAGCTTTCTTT. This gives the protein CASSLGVAEAFF.

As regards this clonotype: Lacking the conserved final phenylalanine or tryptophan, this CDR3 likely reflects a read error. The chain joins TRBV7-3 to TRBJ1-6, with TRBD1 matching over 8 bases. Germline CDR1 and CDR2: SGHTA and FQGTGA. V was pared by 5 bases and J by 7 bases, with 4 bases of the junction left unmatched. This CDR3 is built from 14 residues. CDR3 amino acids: CASSQGQGNSPLHS. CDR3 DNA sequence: TGTGCCAGCAGCCAAGGACAGGGAAATTCACCCCTCCACTCT.

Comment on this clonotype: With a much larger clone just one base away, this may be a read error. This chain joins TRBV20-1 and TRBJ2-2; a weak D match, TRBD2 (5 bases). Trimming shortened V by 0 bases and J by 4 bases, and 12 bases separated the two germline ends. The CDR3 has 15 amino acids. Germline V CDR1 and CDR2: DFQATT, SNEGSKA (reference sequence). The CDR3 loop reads CSARDAGTGTGELFF. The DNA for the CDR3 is TGCAGTGCTAGAGATGCGGGTACGGGCACCGGGGAGCTGTTTTTT.

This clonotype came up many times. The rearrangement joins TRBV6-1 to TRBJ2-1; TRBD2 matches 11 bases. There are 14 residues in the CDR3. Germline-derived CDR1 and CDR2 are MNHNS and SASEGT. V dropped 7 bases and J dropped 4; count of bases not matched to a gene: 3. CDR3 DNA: TGTGCCAGCACCAGACTAGCGGGGTACAATGAGCAGTTCTTC. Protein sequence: CASTRLAGYNEQFF.

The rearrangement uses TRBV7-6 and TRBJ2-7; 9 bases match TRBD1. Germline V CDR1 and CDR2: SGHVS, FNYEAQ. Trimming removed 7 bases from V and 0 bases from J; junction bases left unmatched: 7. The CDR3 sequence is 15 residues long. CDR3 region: CASMPGTGLSYEQYF. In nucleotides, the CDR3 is TGTGCCAGCATGCCCGGGACAGGGCTCTCCTACGAGCAGTACTTC.

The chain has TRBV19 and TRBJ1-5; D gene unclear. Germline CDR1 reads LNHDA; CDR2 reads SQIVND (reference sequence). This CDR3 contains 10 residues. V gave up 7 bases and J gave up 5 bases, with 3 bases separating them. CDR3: CASNDQPQHF. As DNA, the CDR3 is TGTGCCAGTAACGATCAGCCCCAGCATTTT. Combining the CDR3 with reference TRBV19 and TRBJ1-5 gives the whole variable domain DGGITQSPKYLFRKEGQNVTLSCEQNLNHDAMYWYRQDPGQGLRLIYYSQIVNDFQKGDIAEGYSVSREKKESFPLTVTSAQKNPTAFYLCASNDQPQHFGDGTRLSIL.